These T cell receptor beta chains were read from a single sample in a study of T cells in Graves' hyperthyroidism and ophthalmopathy. A single record per CDR3 protein comes from TCRdb applying MiXCR to the multiplex PCR reads. The data hold roughly 750,000 distinct CDR3 sequences, with about a sixth observed a single time. What was sequenced was blood. The receptors shown here come from a young man with Graves' hyperthyroidism. Both conserved end residues are part of each CDR3. A D gene is named only where the DNA matches it firmly. Clone size appears in some rows only: once, few, many, or a class for an expanded clone.

clone_size cdr3_length d_call j_call v_call cdr3_aa cdr3_nt
- 14 TRBD1 TRBJ1-1 TRBV29-1 CSVRQGAGNTEAFF TGCAGCGTGCGACAGGGGGCCGGCAACACTGAAGCTTTCTTT
many 17 TRBD2 TRBJ2-1 TRBV6-1 CASSFRRLATSYNEQFF TGTGCCAGCAGTTTCCGCAGACTAGCGACCTCCTACAATGAGCAGTTCTTC
many 15 - TRBJ1-6 TRBV6-1 CASSERGPHNSPLHF TGTGCCAGCAGTGAGAGGGGACCGCATAATTCACCCCTCCACTTT
- 16 - TRBJ1-5 TRBV5-6 CASSLGDGWSNQPQHF TGTGCCAGCAGCTTGGGCGACGGTTGGAGCAATCAGCCCCAGCATTTT
- 13 - TRBJ1-5 TRBV4-1 CASSQAGFQPQHF TGCGCCAGCAGCCAAGCCGGATTCCAGCCCCAGCATTTT
few 16 - TRBJ2-2 TRBV28 CASSTSDPVNTGELFF TGTGCCAGCAGTACCTCAGACCCGGTGAACACCGGGGAGCTGTTTTTT
many 11 - TRBJ2-3 TRBV10-3 CAITGGDTQYF TGTGCCATCACTGGGGGAGATACGCAGTATTTT
few 15 - TRBJ2-5 TRBV4-1 CASSQDPTGGKTQYF TGCGCCAGCAGCCAAGATCCTACGGGTGGCAAGACCCAGTACTTC
- 13 TRBD2 TRBJ2-7 TRBV20-1 CSAASGSSYEQYF TGCAGTGCAGCTAGCGGGAGCTCCTACGAGCAGTACTTC
- 15 TRBD2 TRBJ2-7 TRBV27 CASSTSGINPYEQYF TGTGCCAGCAGTACTAGCGGAATAAACCCCTACGAGCAGTACTTC
few 14 - TRBJ2-2 TRBV25-1 CASSDRAVHGELFF TGTGCCAGCAGTGACAGGGCTGTCCACGGGGAGCTGTTTTTT
- 16 - TRBJ1-2 TRBV4-1 CASSQRTAGANYGYTF TGCGCCAGCAGCCAGAGGACAGCCGGGGCGAACTATGGCTACACCTTC
many 12 - TRBJ2-7 TRBV20-1 CSASQGSYEQYF TGCAGTGCTAGCCAGGGCTCCTACGAGCAGTACTTC
- 19 - TRBJ1-1 TRBV5-4 CASSLVLFDPDGHSTEAFF TGTGCCAGCAGCTTGGTGCTCTTCGATCCGGACGGACATTCCACTGAAGCTTTCTTT
many 15 - TRBJ1-1 TRBV12-3/TRBV12-4 CASSFRQGGGTEAFF TGTGCCAGCAGTTTTCGCCAGGGAGGGGGGACTGAAGCTTTCTTT
- 12 - TRBJ1-1 TRBV5-1 CASSLGTQEAFF TGCGCCAGCAGCTTGGGGACGCAGGAAGCTTTCTTT
many 13 - TRBJ1-1 TRBV29-1 CSASRGTNTEAFF TGCAGCGCTTCTCGGGGCACGAACACTGAAGCTTTCTTT
few 16 - TRBJ2-2 TRBV4-1 CASSQSGLPGTGELFF TGCGCCAGCAGCCAATCGGGACTGCCCGGGACCGGGGAGCTGTTTTTT
few 14 - TRBJ2-1 TRBV13 CASSLEDSDNEQFF TGTGCCAGCAGCTTAGAAGATTCGGACAATGAGCAGTTCTTC
few 15 TRBD2 TRBJ2-1 TRBV20-1 CSASTSGSSYNEQFF TGCAGTGCTAGCACTAGCGGGTCTTCCTACAATGAGCAGTTCTTC
- 15 - TRBJ1-2 TRBV9 CASSGTQGRDYGYTF TGTGCCAGCAGTGGGACGCAGGGGCGGGACTATGGCTACACCTTC
- 16 - TRBJ1-6 TRBV2 CASKSRGEPLSSPLHF TGTGCCAGCAAAAGCCGTGGGGAGCCTCTTAGTTCACCCCTCCACTTT
- 12 TRBD1 TRBJ1-2 TRBV25-1 CASSGDSRGYTF TGTGCCAGCAGTGGGGACAGCCGCGGCTACACCTTC
many 13 TRBD2 TRBJ2-5 TRBV28 CASEGRAKETQYF TGTGCCAGCGAGGGGAGGGCCAAAGAGACCCAGTACTTC
few 13 - TRBJ2-2 TRBV25-1 CASSEFGTGELFF TGTGCCAGCAGTGAATTCGGAACCGGGGAGCTGTTTTTT
- 15 TRBD2 TRBJ2-7 TRBV6-1 CASSFSYGRAYEQYF TGTGCCAGCAGTTTTTCTTACGGGAGGGCCTACGAGCAGTACTTC
- 15 TRBD1 TRBJ1-5 TRBV27 CASSRRTGDRQPQHF TGTGCCAGCAGCCGACGGACAGGGGATCGTCAGCCCCAGCATTTT
- 13 - TRBJ2-1 TRBV20-1 CSEVRAAYNEQFF TGCAGTGAGGTACGCGCTGCCTACAATGAGCAGTTCTTC
- 15 - TRBJ2-5 TRBV11-3 CASSLEPPLQETQYF TGTGCCAGCAGCTTAGAACCCCCCCTCCAAGAGACCCAGTACTTC
many 12 - TRBJ2-5 TRBV12-3/TRBV12-4 CASSRGAETQYF TGTGCCAGCAGTCGGGGGGCTGAGACCCAGTACTTC